What follows are 7 T cell receptor beta chains derived from one specimen sequenced in a study of blood T cell repertoires in COVID-19. The table came from immunoSEQ multiplex PCR; TCRdb's copy has only in-frame clones and leaves some out. The table includes 150,000 to 180,000 clones, approximately 83% detected once. Material for sequencing was peripheral blood. These receptors were collected from a woman in her fifties or sixties with COVID-19, enrolled during active disease.

This chain uses TRBV5-8 with TRBJ1-1, with TRBD1 matching over 8 bases. CDR1 and CDR2 from the germline V gene are SGHTS and YDEGEE. The V segment lost 6 bases and the J segment 8 bases; nucleotides outside the gene matches: 18. The CDR3 has 16 amino acids. The chain's CDR3 is CASTLRTGPLGREAFF. Here the CDR3 DNA reads TGTGCCAGCACCCTCCGGACAGGGCCCCTAGGAAGGGAAGCTTTCTTT.

The chain joins TRBV27 to TRBJ1-2, with D perhaps matching TRBD1 (5 bases). The CDR3 length is 15 residues. Trimming cost V 4 bases and J 4 bases, with 16 bases left between them. Germline V gene sequence: CDR1 MNHEY, CDR2 SMNVEV (reference sequence). The DNA of the CDR3 is TGTGCCAGCAGTTCCTCCCCAGGGCAGGTCTATGGCTACACCTTC. It yields the protein CASSSSPGQVYGYTF.

This chain links TRBV5-1 with TRBJ1-1; weak D call: TRBD1 (6 bases). CDR3 size: 13 residues. The V end lost 7 bases, the J end lost 4 bases, and 14 bases lay between the germline ends. Germline CDR1 and CDR2: SGHRS and YFSETQ. Here the CDR3 reads CASFFQQGTEAFF. CDR3 DNA: TGCGCCAGCTTTTTCCAACAGGGCACTGAAGCTTTCTTT.

This clone was detected only a few times. This rearrangement joins TRBV19 to TRBJ1-5, with D possibly TRBD1 on 6 matching bases. The CDR3 contains 15 residues. The V end lost 6 bases, the J end lost 1 base, and 13 bases lay between the germline ends. The germline CDR1 and CDR2 sequences are LNHDA and SQIVND (reference sequence). The CDR3 DNA reads as TGTGCCAGTAGCCTAGTGGACAGAAGCAATCAGCCCCAGCATTTT. Amino acid sequence: CASSLVDRSNQPQHF.

The rearrangement joins TRBV15 to TRBJ2-5, with unresolved D. From germline, CDR1 is LNHNV and CDR2 YYDKDF (reference sequence). CDR3 length equals 13 residues. The ends were cut back, 0 bases at V and 4 bases at J, with 6 bases in the middle. This CDR3 is CATSRDLRETQYF. Here the CDR3 DNA reads TGTGCCACCAGCAGAGATCTCCGAGAGACCCAGTACTTC.

This sequence joins TRBV5-1 and TRBJ1-2; 9 bases match TRBD1. The CDR3 totals 15 residues. Trimming at V came to 1 base and at J to 6 bases, leaving 7 bases not matched to a gene. CDR1 is SGHRS and CDR2 is YFSETQ in the germline V gene. The DNA for the CDR3 is TGCGCCAGCAGCTTGAGGGGACAGGGAGGGGATGGCTACACCTTC. It yields the protein CASSLRGQGGDGYTF.

As concerns this clone: This specimen includes other DNA sequences encoding the same CDR3. This rearrangement joins TRBV5-1 to TRBJ1-2; 10 bases match TRBD1. CDR1 is SGHRS, CDR2 YFSETQ, per germline. J was trimmed by 5 bases and V by 0 bases; bases with no gene match: 4. This CDR3 has 15 amino acids. The CDR3 nucleotides read TGCGCCAGCAGCTTGGAAGGGACAGGGGCTTATGGCTACACCTTC. Protein: CASSLEGTGAYGYTF.